The next 21 T cell receptor beta chains were all read from a single sample in a study of response to subunit inactivated influenza vaccine. TCRdb redid the calling of the RT-PCR reads with MiXCR, one entry per CDR3 protein. The data show 490,000 or so distinct CDR3 sequences, approximately 7.6% seen once. The sample in question was PBMCs from blood, obtained around 2 years after vaccination. The receptor set was obtained from a man in his fifties or sixties who received an inactivated influenza vaccine.

The chain uses TRBV28 and TRBJ1-4; D gene ambiguous. This CDR3 contains 10 residues. CDR1 is MDHEN and CDR2 is SYDVKM in the germline V gene. Trimming pared 5 bases from V and 8 bases from J, leaving 3 bases between. The CDR3 protein is CASSGEKLFF. As DNA, the CDR3 is TGTGCCAGCAGTGGCGAAAAACTGTTTTTT.

This clonotype occurred a few times. The chain has TRBV6-1 and TRBJ2-2; D perhaps matches TRBD2 (5 bases). Trimming took 5 bases from V and 8 from J, leaving 18 bases between them. Germline loops: CDR1 MNHNS, CDR2 SASEGT. The CDR3 runs to 15 residues. In nucleotides, the CDR3 is TGTGCCAGCAGTCAGGAGGTATCTCTTCCGGGGGAGCTGTTTTTT. This translates into CASSQEVSLPGELFF.

The V gene is TRBV3-1, the J gene TRBJ1-5; a weak D match, TRBD1 (6 bases). Germline CDR1 reads LGHDT; CDR2 reads YNNKEL (reference sequence). This CDR3 has 15 residues. V gave up 2 bases and J gave up 2 bases, with 10 bases separating them. This CDR3 is CASSQTGTRNQPQHF. CDR3 nucleotide sequence: TGTGCCAGCAGCCAAACGGGGACACGCAATCAGCCCCAGCATTTT.

This clonotype was recorded a few times. The CDR3 nucleotides read TGTGCCAGCAGTTACCCTAGCGGGGGCTCCTACAATGAGCAGTTCTTC. Amino acid sequence: CASSYPSGGSYNEQFF. This rearrangement joins TRBV6-5 to TRBJ2-1, with 10 positions matching TRBD2. The germline V gene has CDR1 MNHEY and CDR2 SVGAGI. Trimming at V came to 2 bases and at J to 0 bases, leaving 1 base not matched to a gene. The CDR3 runs to 16 residues.

This sequence joins TRBV20-1 and TRBJ2-7, with a tentative D call TRBD2 (5 bases). The length of the CDR3 is 12 residues. Trimming removed 5 bases from V and 5 bases from J, with 13 bases in between. Germline V gene sequence: CDR1 DFQATT, CDR2 SNEGSKA (reference sequence). The CDR3 DNA sequence: TGCAGTGCTGTAAGGCGGGTTGACGAGCAGTACTTC. Its protein product is CSAVRRVDEQYF.

This clonotype was seen ten or more times. For the CDR3, the DNA is TGTGCCAGCAGTTCCGGGACTAGCGCCTACTACGAGCAGTACTTC. Translating gives CASSSGTSAYYEQYF. The chain uses TRBV6-5 and TRBJ2-7, with 10 bases that match TRBD2. Trimming cost V 4 bases and J 3 bases; bases outside gene matches: 6. The CDR3 covers 15 residues. The germline V gene has CDR1 MNHEY and CDR2 SVGAGI.

This clonotype showed up just a few times. The rearrangement joins TRBV5-1 to TRBJ1-1, with 7 nucleotides matching TRBD1. Germline CDR1 and CDR2: SGHRS and YFSETQ. The V gene end was trimmed by 4 bases and the J gene end by 5 bases; junction bases not matched to a gene: 11. The CDR3 extends over 15 amino acids. The CDR3 DNA is TGCGCCAGCAGCGCTACAGGGGTGTGGGGTACTGAAGCTTTCTTT. It encodes CASSATGVWGTEAFF.

The gene calls are TRBV6-2 or TRBV6-3 and TRBJ2-6; D remains ambiguous. The CDR3 loop spans 17 amino acids. Germline CDR1 is MNHEY and CDR2 is SVGEGT. The V end lost 0 bases, the J end lost 1 base, and 10 bases lay between the germline ends. The CDR3 here is CASSYSNLRSGANVLTF. Here the CDR3 DNA reads TGTGCCAGCAGTTACTCCAACCTTAGGTCTGGGGCCAACGTCCTGACTTTC.

This clonotype came up many times. This sequence joins TRBV24-1 and TRBJ1-1, with 8 positions matching TRBD1. V trimming: 7 bases; J trimming: 1 base; junction bases outside the gene matches: 1. CDR3 size: 13 residues. CDR1 is KGHDR, CDR2 SFDVKD, per germline. The CDR3 sequence: CATRDRGNTEAFF. CDR3 bases: TGTGCCACCAGAGACAGGGGGAACACTGAAGCTTTCTTT.

This clonotype appeared a few times. The chain employs TRBV9 and TRBJ1-2; D not certain. Germline V gene lookup returns CDR1 SGDLS and CDR2 YYNGEE. Trimming stripped 4 bases from V and 7 bases from J, with 14 bases between. This CDR3 has 13 residues. This chain's CDR3 is CASSSASFPGYTF. For the CDR3, the DNA is TGTGCCAGCAGCTCCGCCAGTTTTCCTGGCTACACCTTC. Looking up the rest from reference TRBV9 and TRBJ1-2 gives the full variable domain: DSGVTQTPKHLITATGQRVTLRCSPRSGDLSVYWYQQSLDQGLQFLIQYYNGEERAKGNILERFSAQQFPDLHSELNLSSLELGDSALYFCASSSASFPGYTFGSGTRLTVV.

The rearrangement joins TRBV25-1 to TRBJ2-1; unclear D gene. The CDR3 contains 12 residues. The V gene's germline CDR1 is MGHDK and CDR2 SYGVNS. V was pared by 2 bases and J by 6 bases, with 5 bases between. CDR3 protein: CASSEPGNEQFF. DNA for the CDR3: TGTGCCAGCAGTGAACCCGGCAATGAGCAGTTCTTC.

This clonotype was recorded a few times. The gene calls are TRBV7-2 and TRBJ2-2; TRBD1 agrees at 8 bases. CDR1 is SGHTA and CDR2 is FQGNSA in the germline V gene. The length of the CDR3 is 16 residues. V trimming: 5 bases; J trimming: 1 base; junction bases outside the gene matches: 6. Written as DNA, the CDR3 is TGTGCCAGCAGCCGAGGACAGGGACTGAACACCGGGGAGCTGTTTTTT. Translated: CASSRGQGLNTGELFF.

This clonotype turned up a few times. The rearrangement uses TRBV5-1 and TRBJ2-1; D unclear. V lost 2 bases, J lost 5 bases, and 11 bases lay in between. CDR1 is SGHRS and CDR2 is YFSETQ in the germline V gene. The CDR3 covers 14 residues. Here the CDR3 reads CASSLKLLDNEQFF. In nucleotides, the CDR3 is TGCGCCAGCAGCTTAAAGCTGCTCGACAATGAGCAGTTCTTC. Based on the CDR3 plus reference TRBV5-1 and TRBJ2-1, the full variable domain is KAGVTQTPRYLIKTRGQQVTLSCSPISGHRSVSWYQQTPGQGLQFLFEYFSETQRNKGNFPGRFSGRQFSNSRSEMNVSTLELGDSALYLCASSLKLLDNEQFFGPGTRLTVL.

The chain combines TRBV20-1 with TRBJ2-3, with 10 bases matching TRBD1. Germline assignment: CDR1 DFQATT and CDR2 SNEGSKA (reference sequence). CDR3 length equals 15 residues. Germline trimming cut 6 bases from V and 4 bases from J; bases unmatched to any gene: 10. The DNA of the CDR3 is TGCAGTGCCCCTGACAGGGGGCGCAGGCCAGATACGCAGTATTTT. Protein sequence: CSAPDRGRRPDTQYF.

The rearrangement joins TRBV4-3 to TRBJ2-2; perhaps TRBD1 as D (5 bases). The CDR3 runs 13 residues. Trimming shortened V by 1 base and J by 9 bases, and 9 bases separated the two germline ends. The V gene's germline CDR1 is LGHNA and CDR2 YSLEER. CDR3 in amino acids: CASSQGWGRELFF. CDR3 nucleotide sequence: TGCGCCAGCAGCCAAGGCTGGGGCAGGGAGCTGTTTTTT.

The chain joins TRBV10-2 to TRBJ1-2; D is unresolved. V lost 0 bases and J 8 bases, leaving 13 bases between the germline ends. Germline V gene data show CDR1 as WSHSY and CDR2 as SAAADI. The CDR3 is 14 residues long. The CDR3 nucleotides are TGCGCCAGCAGTGAGTCCAGCGTGTTGGGCGGCTACACCTTC. This gives the protein CASSESSVLGGYTF.

This chain uses TRBV2 with TRBJ2-7; D is unclear. Germline-derived CDR1 and CDR2 are SNHLY and FYNNEI. Trimming shortened V by 1 base and J by 0 bases, and 10 bases separated the two germline ends. The length of the CDR3 is 15 residues. The CDR3 protein is CASSEVGSSSYEQYF. The CDR3 DNA sequence: TGTGCCAGCAGTGAAGTGGGTTCCAGCTCCTACGAGCAGTACTTC. The whole variable domain, remainder taken from reference TRBV2 and TRBJ2-7, is EPEVTQTPSHQVTQMGQEVILRCVPISNHLYFYWYRQILGQKVEFLVSFYNNEISEKSEIFDDQFSVERPDGSNFTLKIRSTKLEDSAMYFCASSEVGSSSYEQYFGPGTRLTVT.

This clonotype was seen many times. V is TRBV20-1 and J is TRBJ1-4; D gene unclear. The CDR3 sequence is 14 residues long. Trimming removed 5 bases at V and 3 bases at J, with 13 bases between. Germline V gives CDR1 DFQATT, CDR2 SNEGSKA (reference sequence). The chain's CDR3 is CSAGGPGANEKLFF. The CDR3 DNA follows: TGCAGTGCTGGAGGTCCCGGGGCTAATGAAAAACTGTTTTTT.

The rearrangement joins TRBV5-1 to TRBJ2-7, with D uncertain. Germline lookup yields CDR1 SGHRS and CDR2 YFSETQ. The CDR3 is 16 residues long. The V and J ends lost 0 bases and 8 bases respectively, with 21 bases between them. The CDR3 spells CASSLGRNSPRVQQYF. DNA for the CDR3: TGCGCCAGCAGCTTGGGGAGAAACTCCCCCCGAGTCCAGCAGTACTTC.

The sample holds one count of this clonotype. The chain couples TRBV27 to TRBJ2-1; unclear D gene. This CDR3 is 14 amino acids long. CDR1 and CDR2 from the germline V gene are MNHEY and SMNVEV (reference sequence). Trimming shortened V by 3 bases and J by 9 bases, and 15 bases separated the two germline ends. The CDR3 protein is CASSLQRVSAEQFF. The CDR3 DNA reads as TGTGCCAGCAGTTTGCAAAGGGTGTCGGCTGAGCAGTTCTTC.

Only a few counts were recorded for this clonotype. CDR3 DNA: TGTGCCAGCAGCTTATCCCAGGACGTCGAGACCCAGTACTTC. Its protein product is CASSLSQDVETQYF. The chain carries TRBV7-2 and TRBJ2-5; no clear D. The V gene's germline CDR1 is SGHTA and CDR2 FQGNSA. The CDR3 covers 14 residues. Trimming shortened V by 2 bases and J by 5 bases, and 12 bases separated the two germline ends.